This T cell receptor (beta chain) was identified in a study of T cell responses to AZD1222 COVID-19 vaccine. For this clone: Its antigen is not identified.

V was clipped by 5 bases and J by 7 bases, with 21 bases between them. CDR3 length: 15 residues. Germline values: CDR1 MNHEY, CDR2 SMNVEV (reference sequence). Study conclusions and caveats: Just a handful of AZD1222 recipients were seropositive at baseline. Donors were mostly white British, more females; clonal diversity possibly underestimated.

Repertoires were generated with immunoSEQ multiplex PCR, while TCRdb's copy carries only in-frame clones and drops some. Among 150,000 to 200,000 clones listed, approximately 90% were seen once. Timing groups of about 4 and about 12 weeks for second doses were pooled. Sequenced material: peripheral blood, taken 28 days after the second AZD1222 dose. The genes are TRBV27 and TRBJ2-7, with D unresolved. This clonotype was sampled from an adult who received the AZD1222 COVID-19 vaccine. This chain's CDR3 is CASSEFPTPTGEQYF. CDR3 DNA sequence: TGTGCCAGCAGTGAATTCCCAACTCCGACTGGTGAGCAGTACTTC.